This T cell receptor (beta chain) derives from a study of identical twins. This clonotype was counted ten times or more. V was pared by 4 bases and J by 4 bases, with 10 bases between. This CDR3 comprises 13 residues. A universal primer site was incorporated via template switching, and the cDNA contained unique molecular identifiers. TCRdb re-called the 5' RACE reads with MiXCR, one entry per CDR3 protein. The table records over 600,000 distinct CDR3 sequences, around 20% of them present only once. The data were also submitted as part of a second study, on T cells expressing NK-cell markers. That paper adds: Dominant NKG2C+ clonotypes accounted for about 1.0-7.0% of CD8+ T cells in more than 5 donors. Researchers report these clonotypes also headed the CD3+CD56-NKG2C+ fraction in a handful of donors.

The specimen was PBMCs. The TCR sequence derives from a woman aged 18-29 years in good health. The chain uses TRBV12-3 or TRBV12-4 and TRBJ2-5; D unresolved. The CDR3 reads CASSYTALETQYF. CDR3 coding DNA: TGTGCCAGCAGTTACACAGCCTTAGAGACCCAGTACTTC.